The sequence of this T cell receptor beta chain was determined in a study of neurological immune-mediated disorders. The CDR3 sequence is 17 residues long. Germline CDR1 and CDR2: SSHAT and FNYEAQ (reference sequence). MiXCR, applied by TCRdb to the 5' RACE reads, yields one record per CDR3 protein. In the table there are approximately 20,000 distinct CDR3 sequences, 17% of which are singletons. This clonotype was seen repeatedly, ten times or more. A read error may account for a junction end that differs from germline. What was sequenced was CD8+ T cells from blood. This clonotype was obtained from a woman aged 18-35 years with multiple sclerosis. The chain couples TRBV7-7 to TRBJ2-1, with D maybe TRBD1 (6 bases). CDR3 coding DNA: TGTGCTAGCAGCTCGCGCGGACAGAGGACCTCCTACAATGAGCAGTTCTTC. It specifies CASSSRGQRTSYNEQFF.